What follows are 17 T cell receptor beta chains derived from one specimen sequenced in a study of blood T cells in healthy people across ages. Together with a sample-barcoded 5' primer, a J-beta primer mix was included in a second PCR lasting roughly 7 to 11 cycles. One entry per CDR3 protein, called by TCRdb with MiXCR from the 5' RACE reads. The sample shows 1.5 million or so distinct CDR3 sequences, around two fifths of them seen only once. The sequencing sample was made of blood. These receptors were obtained from a woman between 18 and 30 years old in good health.

This sequence joins TRBV5-1 and TRBJ2-2, with TRBD1 matching 10 bases. The junction had 3 bases not matched to a gene; V was cut back by 4 bases and J by 6 bases. Germline CDR1 is SGHRS and CDR2 is YFSETQ. The CDR3 extends over 14 amino acids. The CDR3 region has the DNA TGCGCCAGCAGCGGGGGACAGGGGTCCGGGGAGCTGTTTTTT. This codes for CASSGGQGSGELFF. Variable domain in full (rest from reference TRBV5-1 and TRBJ2-2): KAGVTQTPRYLIKTRGQQVTLSCSPISGHRSVSWYQQTPGQGLQFLFEYFSETQRNKGNFPGRFSGRQFSNSRSEMNVSTLELGDSALYLCASSGGQGSGELFFGEGSRLTVL.

J is TRBJ2-7 and V is TRBV27; D is perhaps TRBD1 or TRBD2 (6 bases each). The CDR3 extends over 15 amino acids. The V end lost 2 bases, the J end lost 0 bases, and 11 bases lay between the germline ends. CDR1 is MNHEY and CDR2 is SMNVEV in the germline V gene (reference sequence). Written as DNA, the CDR3 is TGTGCCAGCAGTTTACTGGGGGGCAGCTCCTACGAGCAGTACTTC. It codes for CASSLLGGSSYEQYF.

The chain employs TRBV29-1 and TRBJ1-3; no firm D call. The CDR3 runs 12 residues. Germline loops: CDR1 SQVTM, CDR2 ANQGSEA. CDR3 bases: TGCAGTATCCTAAGCTCTGGAAACACCATATATTTT. Amino acid sequence: CSILSSGNTIYF. Full variable domain (missing parts from reference TRBV29-1 and TRBJ1-3): SAVISQKPSRDICQRGTSLTIQCQVDSQVTMMFWYRQQPGQSLTLIATANQGSEATYESGFVIDKFPISRPNLTFSTLTVSNMSPEDSSIYLCSILSSGNTIYFGEGSWLTVV.

This chain connects TRBV4-2 to TRBJ2-5; 8 nucleotides match TRBD2. Trimming removed 8 bases from V and 3 bases from J; junction bases left unmatched: 8. The CDR3 runs 14 residues. CDR1 and CDR2 from the germline V gene are LGHNA and YNFKEQ. The chain's CDR3 is CASSPDSGKETQYF. In DNA, the CDR3 is TGTGCCAGCTCACCGGATAGCGGGAAAGAGACCCAGTACTTC.

The chain uses TRBV7-9 and TRBJ2-7; tentatively, D is TRBD2 (5 bases). Germline CDR1 SEHNR, CDR2 FQNEAQ (reference sequence). Trimming stripped 5 bases from V and 5 bases from J, with 19 bases between. The CDR3 has 15 residues. CDR3: CASSPLGEGLDEQYF. In nucleotides, the CDR3 is TGTGCCAGCAGCCCCCTCGGGGAAGGGCTCGACGAGCAGTACTTC. Filled out from reference TRBV7-9 and TRBJ2-7, the complete variable domain reads DTGVSQNPRHKITKRGQNVTFRCDPISEHNRLYWYRQTLGQGPEFLTYFQNEAQLEKSRLLSDRFSAERPKGSFSTLEIQRTEQGDSAMYLCASSPLGEGLDEQYFGPGTRLTVT.

As to this clonotype: Germline and junction disagree at one end, which may indicate a read error. The chain has TRBV9 and TRBJ2-3; D gene uncertain. The CDR3 contains 15 residues. Germline V gives CDR1 SGDLS, CDR2 YYNGEE. In DNA form, the CDR3 reads TGTGCCGGCAGCGTCTCCTCCGGCGACACAGATACGCAGTATTTT. This sequence encodes CAGSVSSGDTDTQYF. Drawing the rest from reference TRBV9 and TRBJ2-3, the complete variable domain is DSGVTQTPKHLITATGQRVTLRCSPRSGDLSVYWYQQSLDQGLQFLIQYYNGEERAKGNILERFSAQQFPDLHSELNLSSLELGDSALYFCAGSVSSGDTDTQYFGPGTRLTVL.

V and J are TRBV4-2 and TRBJ2-2; 12 bases fit TRBD2. The germline V gene encodes CDR1 LGHNA and CDR2 YNFKEQ. J lost 6 bases, V lost 4 bases, and 12 bases had no gene match. This CDR3 contains 18 residues. CDR3 in amino acids: CASSLQELAGGLAGELFF. The CDR3 DNA reads as TGTGCCAGCAGCCTCCAAGAGCTAGCGGGAGGGTTGGCCGGGGAGCTGTTTTTT.

The sample holds a few counts of this clonotype. CDR3 sequence reads: CASSPGQGKGEFF. In nucleotides, the CDR3 is TGTGCCAGCTCACCCGGACAGGGAAAGGGGGAGTTCTTC. The rearrangement joins TRBV18 to TRBJ2-1; 8 positions agree with TRBD1. The CDR3 spans 13 residues. CDR1 is KGHSH and CDR2 is LQKENI in the germline V gene. V lost 3 bases, J lost 14 bases, and 9 bases stayed unmatched.

This clonotype was counted only a few times. V usage is TRBV4-1 and J usage is TRBJ2-3; 12 bases fit TRBD2. This CDR3 has 15 residues. Germline V gene lookup returns CDR1 MGHRA and CDR2 YSYEKL. With V trimmed by 6 bases and J by 6 bases, 7 bases remained unmatched. Written as DNA, the CDR3 is TGCGCCAGCAGGACTAGCGGGGGTCTTAGGGATACGCAGTATTTT. Encoded protein: CASRTSGGLRDTQYF.

This clonotype was picked up many times. This sequence joins TRBV7-2 and TRBJ2-1; 7 bases line up with TRBD2. The V segment lost 6 bases and the J segment 0 bases; nucleotides outside the gene matches: 2. The germline V gene encodes CDR1 SGHTA and CDR2 FQGNSA. CDR3 size: 14 residues. The CDR3, as DNA: TGTGCCAGCAGACGCGGGGGCTCCTACAATGAGCAGTTCTTC. It yields the protein CASRRGGSYNEQFF.

The rearrangement links TRBV6-1 to TRBJ2-7; D not certain. Germline V gene sequence: CDR1 MNHNS, CDR2 SASEGT. The CDR3 is made up of 13 amino acids. With 2 bases removed from V and 7 bases from J, the gap between germline ends came to 12 bases. In DNA form, the CDR3 reads TGTGCCAGCAGTGAAAACGCTAAAGGGGAGCAGTACTTC. It codes for CASSENAKGEQYF.

The genes are TRBV10-3 and TRBJ1-2; a weak D match, TRBD1 (5 bases). The CDR3 runs to 13 residues. Germline V gene sequence: CDR1 ENHRY, CDR2 SYGVKD. V lost 4 bases to trimming and J lost 7 bases, with 13 bases between them. DNA of the CDR3: TGTGCCATCAGTGCCCCAGGGAATCGTGGCTACACCTTC. Protein product: CAISAPGNRGYTF.

On this clonotype itself: Germline and junction disagree at one end, which may indicate a read error. This chain links TRBV12-3 or TRBV12-4 with TRBJ2-7; D is perhaps TRBD1 (5 bases). This CDR3 region has 15 residues. CDR3 protein: CASSLDQGISSEQYF. DNA of the CDR3: TGTGCCAGCAGTCTCGACCAGGGCATCTCCTCCGAGCAGTACTTC.

The chain combines TRBV5-1 with TRBJ2-3; 7 bases match TRBD2. CDR1 and CDR2 (germline): SGHRS, YFSETQ. The trim removed 3 bases at V and 1 base at J, leaving 14 bases unmatched. There are 18 residues in the CDR3. For the CDR3, the DNA is TGCGCCAGCAGCTACCAGACTAGCACCACACGTCGCACAGATACGCAGTATTTT. As protein: CASSYQTSTTRRTDTQYF.

This clonotype was picked up a small number of times. V gene TRBV6-1 combines with J gene TRBJ1-5; 8 bases are shared with TRBD1. Trimming at V came to 6 bases and at J to 0 bases, leaving 16 bases not matched to a gene. This CDR3 contains 19 residues. Germline V CDR1 and CDR2: MNHNS, SASEGT. The DNA for the CDR3 is TGTGCCAGCAGCAGCCGGACAGGGCTAGTTAGGTATAGCAATCAGCCCCAGCATTTT. Protein sequence: CASSSRTGLVRYSNQPQHF.

The V and J genes are TRBV3-1 and TRBJ2-7; no clear D gene. Trimming took off 0 bases at V and 6 bases at J, with 12 bases between the two ends. The length of the CDR3 is 14 residues. Germline lookup yields CDR1 LGHDT and CDR2 YNNKEL (reference sequence). In DNA form, the CDR3 reads TGTGCCAGCAGCCAAGATTTGCAGGTCGGCGAGCAGTACTTC. Translation gives CASSQDLQVGEQYF.

The CDR3 DNA reads TGTGCCAGCGGCACCGACAACTATAATTCACCCCTCCACTTT. Translating gives CASGTDNYNSPLHF. The chain has TRBV5-6 and TRBJ1-6, with no clear D. Trimming took off 7 bases at V and 3 bases at J, with 11 bases between the two ends. The CDR3 totals 14 residues. Germline CDR1 and CDR2: SGHDT and YYEEEE.